These T cell receptor beta chains were read from a single sample in a study of human T cells and chemical hapten exposure. TCRdb used MiXCR to reprocess the RACE reads, holding one entry per CDR3 protein. The table records about 380,000 distinct CDR3 sequences, nearly 5% of them present only once. The source material was whole blood, sampled in connection with sensitization to the hapten diphenylcyclopropenone (DPC). The receptors here all came from a woman aged 50 to 60 with alopecia areata. Some clones in this sample may be carry-over from other donors' samples. Each CDR3 is given with its conserved first and last residue. Each record gives: D gene, J gene, V gene, clone size, CDR3 protein, CDR3 DNA. D genes are given only for firm matches. Expanded clones are given a class, and other clones once, few, many or no size at all.

- TRBJ2-1 TRBV7-2 few CASSMRLPHNEQFF TGTGCCAGCAGCATGCGACTACCCCACAATGAGCAGTTCTTC
TRBD1 TRBJ2-7 TRBV11-2 - CASSPPARGQYEQYF TGTGCCAGCAGCCCGCCGGCCAGGGGGCAATACGAGCAGTACTTC
- TRBJ2-3 TRBV28 - CASSLERVGLTDTQYF TGTGCCAGCAGTTTGGAACGGGTGGGACTCACAGATACGCAGTATTTT
- TRBJ2-7 TRBV25-1 few CAVASSSYEQYF TGTGCCGTCGCGAGTAGCTCCTACGAGCAGTACTTC
- TRBJ1-2 TRBV3-1 many CASSYRTFTNGYTF TGTGCCAGCAGCTACCGGACTTTTACTAATGGCTACACCTTC
- TRBJ1-1 TRBV28 many CASFRGSINTEAFF TGTGCCAGCTTCCGCGGTAGTATTAACACTGAAGCTTTCTTT
TRBD1 TRBJ2-5 TRBV7-8 - CASSLGPGQGALETQYF TGTGCCAGCAGCTTAGGTCCGGGACAGGGCGCTTTAGAGACCCAGTACTTC
- TRBJ2-7 TRBV4-1 few CASSQEGSLNPSYEQYF TGCGCCAGCAGCCAAGAAGGCTCTCTAAATCCGTCCTACGAGCAGTACTTC
- TRBJ1-1 TRBV7-9 - CASSFFPATEAFF TGTGCCAGCAGCTTTTTTCCGGCCACTGAAGCTTTCTTT
- TRBJ2-5 TRBV7-9 - CASSLAQEQETQYF TGTGCCAGCAGCTTAGCCCAGGAGCAAGAGACCCAGTACTTC
TRBD1 TRBJ2-7 TRBV5-1 few CASRQGSSYEQYF TGCGCCAGCCGACAGGGCAGCTCCTACGAGCAGTACTTC
- TRBJ2-3 TRBV5-1 many CASRRRAGDTQYF TGCGCCAGCAGACGGCGGGCGGGCGATACGCAGTATTTT
- TRBJ1-1 TRBV4-3 few CASSQDETGMNTEAFF TGCGCCAGCAGCCAAGATGAGACAGGTATGAACACTGAAGCTTTCTTT
- TRBJ2-3 TRBV28 - CASSLDAGDTQYF TGTGCCAGCAGTTTAGACGCGGGGGATACGCAGTATTTT
- TRBJ2-1 TRBV7-2 many CASSSGSYNEQFF TGTGCCAGCAGCTCGGGATCTTACAATGAGCAGTTCTTC
- TRBJ2-1 TRBV13 few CASSFGTIKRAHEQFF TGTGCCAGCAGCTTTGGGACAATCAAAAGGGCCCATGAGCAGTTCTTC
- TRBJ1-4 TRBV2 - CASWGAGMNEKLFF TGTGCCAGCTGGGGGGCGGGGATGAATGAAAAACTGTTTTTT
TRBD1 TRBJ1-1 TRBV10-3 few CAIRNRGQNTEAFF TGTGCCATCAGGAACAGGGGGCAGAACACTGAAGCTTTCTTT
- TRBJ1-2 TRBV6-5 many CASSYGRGYTF TGTGCCAGCAGTTACGGGCGGGGCTACACCTTC
- TRBJ2-4 TRBV6-5 few CASTPPGGQNIQYF TGTGCCAGCACCCCCCCGGGGGGCCAGAACATTCAGTACTTC
- TRBJ2-3 TRBV7-2 many CASSLDGTQLDTQYF TGTGCCAGCAGCTTGGACGGGACACAGCTGGATACGCAGTATTTT
- TRBJ2-4 TRBV25-1 - CASSGNFLAKNIQYF TGTGCCAGCAGTGGGAATTTCTTAGCCAAAAACATTCAGTACTTC
- TRBJ2-1 TRBV6-2/TRBV6-3 few CASGWTNFLDEQFF TGTGCCAGCGGCTGGACCAACTTCCTGGATGAGCAGTTCTTC
- TRBJ2-5 TRBV5-6 many CASMDPVGETQYF TGTGCCAGCATGGACCCGGTAGGAGAGACCCAGTACTTC
- TRBJ1-1 TRBV12-3/TRBV12-4 many CASSLHTEAFF TGTGCCAGCAGTTTGCACACTGAAGCTTTCTTT
- TRBJ2-1 TRBV11-3 many CASSLKGGYNEQFF TGTGCCAGCAGCTTAAAAGGGGGTTACAATGAGCAGTTCTTC
- TRBJ2-2 TRBV14 many CASSQELNSWTGELFF TGTGCCAGCAGCCAAGAACTTAATTCTTGGACCGGGGAGCTGTTTTTT
- TRBJ1-1 TRBV2 many CASSEIARGGTEAFF TGTGCCAGCAGTGAAATAGCCAGGGGTGGGACTGAAGCTTTCTTT
- TRBJ2-1 TRBV6-5 many CASSRTRGNEQFF TGTGCCAGCAGCCGAACTAGGGGCAATGAGCAGTTCTTC
TRBD2 TRBJ2-3 TRBV3-1 few CASSSGTSVWTDTQYF TGTGCCAGCAGCTCCGGGACTAGCGTTTGGACAGATACGCAGTATTTT
TRBD2 TRBJ2-7 TRBV7-9 - CASSPGLAGVGQYF TGTGCCAGCAGCCCTGGACTAGCGGGAGTGGGGCAGTACTTC
- TRBJ2-6 TRBV5-4 few CASSLGHFGANVLTF TGTGCCAGCAGCTTGGGGCATTTTGGGGCCAACGTCCTGACTTTC